The clone carrying this T cell receptor beta chain is a singleton in its sample. The antigen is unknown. With a J-beta primer mix and a sample-barcoded 5' primer, a second PCR ran about 7 to 11 cycles. A single record per CDR3 protein comes from TCRdb applying MiXCR to the 5' RACE reads. The sample comprises some 1.5 million distinct CDR3 sequences, 25% to 30% of which are singletons, and less than 9.5% rests with the top ten. The data stem from a study of blood T cells in healthy people across ages. Points from the study as a whole: In long-lived donors, naive CD4+ cell counts and diversity exceeded those of aged donors.

Trimming took 5 bases from V and 8 from J, leaving 16 bases between them. This CDR3 is built from 14 residues. CDR1 and CDR2 from the germline V gene are SEHNR and FQNEAQ (reference sequence). The V and J genes are TRBV7-9 and TRBJ2-1; a possible D gene is TRBD2 (5 bases). This TCR came from a woman in her 30s in good health. The sequencing input was blood. CDR3 sequence (DNA): TGTGCCAGCAGCCCCCGCGGGTCTAGGGATGAGCAGTTCTTC. Translation: CASSPRGSRDEQFF.